The T cell receptor beta chain under discussion was sequenced for a study of PD-1 blockade in classical Hodgkin lymphoma. Relapse was seen in all patients after autologous stem cell transplantation, and brentuximab vedotin exposure was variable. Complete response, partial response or progressive disease was recorded as best response. Study-wide points: Healthy donors reportedly exceeded newly diagnosed patients in baseline TCR diversity. Baseline diversity resembling that of newly diagnosed patients was seen in complete responders. With CD4+ cells, TCR diversity rose significantly by C4D1, but not with CD8+ cells.

Assay: immunoSEQ multiplex PCR; the TCRdb copy retains only in-frame clones and omits some. The sample has 90,000 to 95,000 clones; 89% are singletons. With regard to this clone: Its target is unknown.

This CDR3 comprises 14 residues. Germline lookup yields CDR1 SNHLY and CDR2 FYNNEI. The junction had 3 bases not matched to a gene; V was cut back by 6 bases and J by 1 base. The source was peripheral blood mononuclear cells (PBMCs), collected before the second cycle of nivolumab. The chain uses TRBV2 and TRBJ1-1, with 9 bases that match TRBD1. The source of this sequence is a human donor with classical Hodgkin lymphoma. The CDR3 bases are TGTGCCAGCAGGCCACAGGGGGCGAACACTGAAGCTTTCTTT. It yields the protein CASRPQGANTEAFF. Variable domain in full (rest from reference TRBV2 and TRBJ1-1): EPEVTQTPSHQVTQMGQEVILRCVPISNHLYFYWYRQILGQKVEFLVSFYNNEISEKSEIFDDQFSVERPDGSNFTLKIRSTKLEDSAMYFCASRPQGANTEAFFGQGTRLTVV.